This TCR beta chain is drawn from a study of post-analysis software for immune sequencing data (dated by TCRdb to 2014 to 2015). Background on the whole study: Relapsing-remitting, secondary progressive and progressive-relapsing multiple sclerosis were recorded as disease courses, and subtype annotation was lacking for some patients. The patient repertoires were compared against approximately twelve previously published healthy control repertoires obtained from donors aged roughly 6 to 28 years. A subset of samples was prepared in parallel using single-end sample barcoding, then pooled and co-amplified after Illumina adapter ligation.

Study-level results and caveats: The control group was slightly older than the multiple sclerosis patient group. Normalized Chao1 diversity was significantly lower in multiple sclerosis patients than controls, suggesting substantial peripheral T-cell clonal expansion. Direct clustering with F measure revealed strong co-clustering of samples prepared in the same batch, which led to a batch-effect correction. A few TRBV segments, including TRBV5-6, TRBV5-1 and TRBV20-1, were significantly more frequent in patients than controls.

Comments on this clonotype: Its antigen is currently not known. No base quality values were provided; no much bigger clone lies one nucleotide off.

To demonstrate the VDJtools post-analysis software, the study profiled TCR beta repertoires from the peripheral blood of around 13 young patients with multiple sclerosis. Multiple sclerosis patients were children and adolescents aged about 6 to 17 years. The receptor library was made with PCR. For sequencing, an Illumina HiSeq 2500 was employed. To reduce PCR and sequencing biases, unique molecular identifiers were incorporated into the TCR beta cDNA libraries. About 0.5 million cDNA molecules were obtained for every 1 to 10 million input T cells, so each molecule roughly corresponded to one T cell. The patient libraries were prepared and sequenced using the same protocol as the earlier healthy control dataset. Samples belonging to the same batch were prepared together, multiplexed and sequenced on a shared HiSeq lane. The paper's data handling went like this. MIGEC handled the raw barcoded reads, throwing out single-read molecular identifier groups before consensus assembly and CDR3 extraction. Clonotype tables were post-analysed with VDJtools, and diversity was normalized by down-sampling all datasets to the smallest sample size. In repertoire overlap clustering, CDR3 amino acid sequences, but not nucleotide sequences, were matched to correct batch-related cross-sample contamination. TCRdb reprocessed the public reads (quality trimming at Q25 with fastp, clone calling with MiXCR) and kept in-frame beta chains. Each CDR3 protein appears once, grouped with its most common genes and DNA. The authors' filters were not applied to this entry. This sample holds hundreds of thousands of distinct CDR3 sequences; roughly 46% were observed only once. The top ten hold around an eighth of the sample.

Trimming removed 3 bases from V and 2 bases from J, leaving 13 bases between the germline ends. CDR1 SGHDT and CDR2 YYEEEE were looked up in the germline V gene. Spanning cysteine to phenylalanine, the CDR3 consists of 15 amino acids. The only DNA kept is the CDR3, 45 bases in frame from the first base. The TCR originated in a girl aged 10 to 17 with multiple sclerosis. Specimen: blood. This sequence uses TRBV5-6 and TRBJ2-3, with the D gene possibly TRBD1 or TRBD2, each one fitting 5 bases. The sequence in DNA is TGTGCCAGCAGCTCGGGACCAGAAACCACAGATACGCAGTATTTT. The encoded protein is CASSSGPETTDTQYF.